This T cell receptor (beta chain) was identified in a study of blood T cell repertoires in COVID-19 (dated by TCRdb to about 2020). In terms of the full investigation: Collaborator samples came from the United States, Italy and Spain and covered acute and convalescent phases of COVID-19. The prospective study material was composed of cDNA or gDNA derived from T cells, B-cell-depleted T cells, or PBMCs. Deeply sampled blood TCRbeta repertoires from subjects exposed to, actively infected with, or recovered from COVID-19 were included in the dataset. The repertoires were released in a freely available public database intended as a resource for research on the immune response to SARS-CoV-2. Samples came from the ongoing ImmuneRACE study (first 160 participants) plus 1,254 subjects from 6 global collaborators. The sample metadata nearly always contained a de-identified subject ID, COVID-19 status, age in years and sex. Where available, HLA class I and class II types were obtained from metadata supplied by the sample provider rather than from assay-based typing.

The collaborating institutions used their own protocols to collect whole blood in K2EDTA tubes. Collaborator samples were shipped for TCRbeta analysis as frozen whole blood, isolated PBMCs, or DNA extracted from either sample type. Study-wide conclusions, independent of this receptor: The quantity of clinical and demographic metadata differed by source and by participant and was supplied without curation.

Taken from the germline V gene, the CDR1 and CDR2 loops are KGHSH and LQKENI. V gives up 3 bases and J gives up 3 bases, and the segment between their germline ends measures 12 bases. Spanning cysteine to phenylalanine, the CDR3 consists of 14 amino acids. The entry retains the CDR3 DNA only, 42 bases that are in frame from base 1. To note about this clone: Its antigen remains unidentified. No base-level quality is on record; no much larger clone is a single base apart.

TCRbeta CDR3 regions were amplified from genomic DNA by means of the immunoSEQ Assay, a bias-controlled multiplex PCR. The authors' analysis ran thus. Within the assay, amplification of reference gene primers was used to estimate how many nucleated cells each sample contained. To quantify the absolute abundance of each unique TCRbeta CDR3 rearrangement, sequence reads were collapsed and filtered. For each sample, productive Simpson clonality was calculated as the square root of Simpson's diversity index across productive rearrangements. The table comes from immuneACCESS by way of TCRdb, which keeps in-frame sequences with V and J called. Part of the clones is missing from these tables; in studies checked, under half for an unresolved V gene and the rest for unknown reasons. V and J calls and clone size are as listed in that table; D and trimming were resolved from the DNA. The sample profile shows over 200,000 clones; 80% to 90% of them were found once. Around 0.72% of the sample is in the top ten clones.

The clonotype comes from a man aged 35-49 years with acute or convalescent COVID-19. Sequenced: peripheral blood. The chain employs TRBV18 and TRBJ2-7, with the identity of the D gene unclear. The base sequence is TGTGCCAGCTCACCGACCGGGTCCAACTACGAGCAGTACTTC. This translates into CASSPTGSNYEQYF.